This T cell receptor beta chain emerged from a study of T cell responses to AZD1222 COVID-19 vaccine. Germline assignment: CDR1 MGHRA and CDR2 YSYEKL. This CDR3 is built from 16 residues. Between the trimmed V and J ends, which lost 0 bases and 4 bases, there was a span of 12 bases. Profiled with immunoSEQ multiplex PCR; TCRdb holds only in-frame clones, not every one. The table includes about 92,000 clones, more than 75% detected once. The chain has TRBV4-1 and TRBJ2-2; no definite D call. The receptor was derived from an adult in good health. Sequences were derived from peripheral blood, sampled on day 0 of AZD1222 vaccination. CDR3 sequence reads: CASSQEGSITTGELFF. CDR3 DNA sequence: TGCGCCAGCAGCCAAGAGGGGTCGATTACCACCGGGGAGCTGTTTTTT.